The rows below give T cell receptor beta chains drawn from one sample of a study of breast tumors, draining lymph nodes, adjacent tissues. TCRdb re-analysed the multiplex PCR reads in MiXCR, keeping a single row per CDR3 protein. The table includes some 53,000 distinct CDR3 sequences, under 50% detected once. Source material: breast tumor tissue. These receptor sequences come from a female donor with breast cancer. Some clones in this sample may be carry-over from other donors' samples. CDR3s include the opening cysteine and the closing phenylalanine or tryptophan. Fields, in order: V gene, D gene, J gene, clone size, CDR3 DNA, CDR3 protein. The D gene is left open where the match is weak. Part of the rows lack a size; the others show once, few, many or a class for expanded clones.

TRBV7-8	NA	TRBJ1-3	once	TGTGCCAGCAGAGGAGGATCTGGAAACACCATATATTTT	CASRGGSGNTIYF
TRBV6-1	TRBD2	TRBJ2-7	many	TGTGCCAGCGCAGAAGCGGGAGGCTTCTACGAGCAGTACTTC	CASAEAGGFYEQYF
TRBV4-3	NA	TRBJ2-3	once	TGCGCCAGCAGCCAAGGACTGGCGGGATCAGATACGCAGTATTTT	CASSQGLAGSDTQYF
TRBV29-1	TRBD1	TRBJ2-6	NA	TGCAGCGTCAGGTCAGGGGGCGTTGGGGCCAACGTCCTGACTTTC	CSVRSGGVGANVLTF
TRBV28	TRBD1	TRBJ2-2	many	TGTGCCAGCAGTCCCCGACAGGGAGCGAACACCGGGGAGCTGTTTTTT	CASSPRQGANTGELFF
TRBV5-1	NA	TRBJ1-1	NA	TGCGCCAGCAGCGTAGGTGGGGCCGACACTGAAGCTTTCTTT	CASSVGGADTEAFF
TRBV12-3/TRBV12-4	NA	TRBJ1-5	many	TGTGCCAGCAGTTTTGGGGGCTTCAATCAGCCCCAGCATTTT	CASSFGGFNQPQHF
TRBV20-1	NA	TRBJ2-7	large	TGCAGTGCTACCAGCAGAGGGACCTACGAGCAGTACTTC	CSATSRGTYEQYF
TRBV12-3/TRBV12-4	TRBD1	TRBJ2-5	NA	TGTGCCAGCAGTTTCGGGACAGTAGAGACCCAGTACTTC	CASSFGTVETQYF
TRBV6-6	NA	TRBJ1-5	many	TGTGCCAGCAGTTACGTGGGCAATCAGCCCCAGCATTTT	CASSYVGNQPQHF
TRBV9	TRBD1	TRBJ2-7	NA	TGTGCCAGCAGCGTAGGACAGGGGGAAACCTACGAGCAGTACTTC	CASSVGQGETYEQYF
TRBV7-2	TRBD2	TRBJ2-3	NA	TGTGCCAGCAGCTTAGCCGGGACTAGCGGGGGAACAGATACGCAGTATTTT	CASSLAGTSGGTDTQYF
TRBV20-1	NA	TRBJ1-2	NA	TGCAATGCTAGAGATCCAGGAGCTGGACAAACCTTC	CNARDPGAGQTF
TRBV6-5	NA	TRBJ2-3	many	TGTGCCAGCAGGCTGACTAGTTCCTTCACAGATACGCAGTATTTT	CASRLTSSFTDTQYF
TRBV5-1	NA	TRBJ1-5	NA	TGCGCCAGTAACTACTTGGGGCGGAATCAGCCCCAGCATTTT	CASNYLGRNQPQHF
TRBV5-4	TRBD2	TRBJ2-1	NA	TGTGCCAGCTCACCCGGGGGGATAAATGAGCAGTTCTTC	CASSPGGINEQFF
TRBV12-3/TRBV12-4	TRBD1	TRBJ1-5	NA	TGTGCCAGCAGTTTCGGACAGGGCCATCAGCCCCAGCATTTT	CASSFGQGHQPQHF
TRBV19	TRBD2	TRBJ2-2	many	TGTGCCAGTAGTAGGGCGGGAGTAGACACCGGGGAGCTGTTTTTT	CASSRAGVDTGELFF
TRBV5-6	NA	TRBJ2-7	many	TGTGCCAGCACCAAAATAGGACCAGCGCGGACCTACGAGCAGTACTTC	CASTKIGPARTYEQYF
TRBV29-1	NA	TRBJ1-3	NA	TGCAGCGTAGACCCAGGCCCTGGAAACACCATATATTTT	CSVDPGPGNTIYF
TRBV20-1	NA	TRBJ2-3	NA	TGCAGTGCTAGTTCCACCGATACGCAGTATTTT	CSASSTDTQYF
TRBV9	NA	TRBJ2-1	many	TGTGCCAGCAGCGTAGCTACCTACAATGAGCAGTTCTTC	CASSVATYNEQFF
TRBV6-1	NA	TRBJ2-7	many	TGTGCCAGCAGTGAATCGGGGCCCTCCTACGAGCAGTACTTC	CASSESGPSYEQYF
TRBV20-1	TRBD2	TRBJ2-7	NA	TGCAGTGCTAGAGACGGACTAGCGGGGGCGTACGAGCAGTACTTC	CSARDGLAGAYEQYF
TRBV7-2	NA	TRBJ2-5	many	TGTGCCAGCAGCTTAGTCGTCGGGCAAGAGACCCAGTACTTC	CASSLVVGQETQYF
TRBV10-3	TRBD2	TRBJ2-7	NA	TGTGCCATCAGTGCTGTAGCGGGCGTACGGTCCTACGAGCAGTACTTC	CAISAVAGVRSYEQYF
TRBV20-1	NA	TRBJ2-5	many	TGCAGTGCTAGAGCTAACCCAGGGAGGCAAGAGACCCAGTACTTC	CSARANPGRQETQYF
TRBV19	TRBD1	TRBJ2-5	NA	TGTGCCAGTAGTAAAACAGGGGGTCAGCCCCAGTACTTC	CASSKTGGQPQYF
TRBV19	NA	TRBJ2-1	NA	TGTGCCAGTAGTTCGGGGGCAGGTTTAAACGAGCAGTTCTTC	CASSSGAGLNEQFF
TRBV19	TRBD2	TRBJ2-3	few	TGTGCCAGTAGTATGTCGGCTAGCGGACGCACAGATACGCAGTATTTT	CASSMSASGRTDTQYF
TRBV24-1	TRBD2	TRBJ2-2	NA	TGTGCCACCAGTGCTGGACCCCACAGAGAACACCGGGGGGAGGTGTTTTTT	CATSAGPHREHRGEVFF
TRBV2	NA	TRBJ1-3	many	TGTGCCAGCAGTGATCTTCGAACCGCGAGCTCTGGAAACACCATATATTTT	CASSDLRTASSGNTIYF
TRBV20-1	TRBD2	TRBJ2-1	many	TGCAGTGCTAGAGACCCAGCGGGAACATACAGGGAGCAGTTCTTC	CSARDPAGTYREQFF
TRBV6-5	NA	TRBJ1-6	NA	TGTGCCAGCAGCCCAGGGTTACGGGAGACCTATAATTCACCCCTCCACTTT	CASSPGLRETYNSPLHF
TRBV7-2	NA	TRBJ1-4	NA	TGTGCCAGCAGCTTAGGCGGTCGCGGCGGGAGAGGCCCACGGACAGATGAAAAACTGTTTTTT	CASSLGGRGGRGPRTDEKLFF
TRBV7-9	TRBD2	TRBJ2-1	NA	TGTGCCAGCAGCCCCAGACTAGCGGGAGTTCACAGTGAGCAGTTCTTC	CASSPRLAGVHSEQFF
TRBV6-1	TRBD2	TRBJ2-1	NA	TGTGCCAGCAGTTCTGTAGCGGGAGGGCCCCGGGATGAGCAGTTCTTC	CASSSVAGGPRDEQFF
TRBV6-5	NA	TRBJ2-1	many	TGTGCCAGCAGTCACCTAACTATGGGCAATGGTGAGCAGTTCTTC	CASSHLTMGNGEQFF
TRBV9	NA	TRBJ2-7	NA	TGTGCCAGCAGCGTAGCTGGGTCCGGTGAGCAGTACTTC	CASSVAGSGEQYF
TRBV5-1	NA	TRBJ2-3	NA	TGCGCCAGCAGCCTCTACCCTTACGTGGAAAGCACAGATACGCAGTATTTT	CASSLYPYVESTDTQYF
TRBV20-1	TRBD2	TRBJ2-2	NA	TGCAGTGCTAGAGTACTAGCGGGAGACACCGGGGAGCTGTTTTTT	CSARVLAGDTGELFF
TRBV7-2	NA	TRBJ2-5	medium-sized	TGTGCCAGCAGTTTGTACCAAGAGACCCAGTACTTC	CASSLYQETQYF
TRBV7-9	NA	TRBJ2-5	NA	TGTGCCAGCAGCTTAGGACGCCGGACATTGTACCAAGAGACCCAGTACTTC	CASSLGRRTLYQETQYF
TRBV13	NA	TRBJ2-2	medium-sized	TGTGCCAGCAGCTCTCAGAACACCGGGGAGCTGTTTTTT	CASSSQNTGELFF